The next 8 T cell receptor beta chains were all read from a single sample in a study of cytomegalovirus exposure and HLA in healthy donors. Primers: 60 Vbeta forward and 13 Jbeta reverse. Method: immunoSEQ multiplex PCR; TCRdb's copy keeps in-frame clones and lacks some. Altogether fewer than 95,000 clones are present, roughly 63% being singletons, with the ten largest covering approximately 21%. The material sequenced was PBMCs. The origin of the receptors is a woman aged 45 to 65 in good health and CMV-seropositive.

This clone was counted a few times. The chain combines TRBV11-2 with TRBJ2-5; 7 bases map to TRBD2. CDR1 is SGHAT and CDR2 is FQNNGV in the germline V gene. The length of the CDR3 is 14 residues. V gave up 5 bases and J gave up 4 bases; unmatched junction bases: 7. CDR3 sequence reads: CASSPRQRGETQYF. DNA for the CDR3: TGTGCCAGCAGCCCACGTCAGCGGGGAGAGACCCAGTACTTC.

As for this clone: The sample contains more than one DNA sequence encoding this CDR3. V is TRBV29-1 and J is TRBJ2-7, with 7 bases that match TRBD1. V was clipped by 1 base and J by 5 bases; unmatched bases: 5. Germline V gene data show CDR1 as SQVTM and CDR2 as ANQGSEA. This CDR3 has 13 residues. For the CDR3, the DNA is TGCAGCGTTGAAGGGACAGGATTCCACGAGCAGTACTTC. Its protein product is CSVEGTGFHEQYF.

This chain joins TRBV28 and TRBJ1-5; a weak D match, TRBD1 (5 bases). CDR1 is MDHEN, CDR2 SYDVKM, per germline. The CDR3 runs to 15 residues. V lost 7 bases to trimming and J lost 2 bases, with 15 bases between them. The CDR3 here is CASTLPGGGNQPQHF. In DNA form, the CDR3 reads TGTGCCAGCACTCTCCCGGGGGGGGGCAATCAGCCCCAGCATTTT.

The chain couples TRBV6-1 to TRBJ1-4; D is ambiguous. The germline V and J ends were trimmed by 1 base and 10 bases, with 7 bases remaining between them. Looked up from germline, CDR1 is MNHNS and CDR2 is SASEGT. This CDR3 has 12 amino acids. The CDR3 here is CASSEVNRKLFF. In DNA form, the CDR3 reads TGTGCCAGCAGTGAAGTCAACAGAAAACTGTTTTTT.

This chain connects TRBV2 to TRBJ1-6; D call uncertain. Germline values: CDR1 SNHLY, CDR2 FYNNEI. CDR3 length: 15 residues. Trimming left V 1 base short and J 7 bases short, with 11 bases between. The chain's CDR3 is CASSEGSGRNSPLHF. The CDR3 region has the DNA TGTGCCAGCAGTGAAGGGTCAGGCAGAAATTCACCCCTCCACTTT.

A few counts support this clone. The CDR3 bases are TGTGCCAGCAGACGACAGGGTGGGAATGAGCAGTTCTTC. Its protein product is CASRRQGGNEQFF. This chain uses TRBV28 with TRBJ2-1; TRBD1 matches at 7 bases. Germline V lookup: CDR1 MDHEN, CDR2 SYDVKM. Trimming cost V 6 bases and J 7 bases; bases outside gene matches: 6. This CDR3 is 13 amino acids long.

The CDR3 nucleotides are TGTGCCAGTAGTATAGATCCCGGGAGGGGGCGGACTGAAGCTTTCTTT. Encoded protein: CASSIDPGRGRTEAFF. V usage is TRBV19 and J usage is TRBJ1-1; 7 bases agree with TRBD1. Trimming at V came to 0 bases and at J to 5 bases, leaving 9 bases not matched to a gene. The CDR3 loop spans 16 amino acids. In germline, CDR1 is LNHDA, CDR2 SQIVND (reference sequence).

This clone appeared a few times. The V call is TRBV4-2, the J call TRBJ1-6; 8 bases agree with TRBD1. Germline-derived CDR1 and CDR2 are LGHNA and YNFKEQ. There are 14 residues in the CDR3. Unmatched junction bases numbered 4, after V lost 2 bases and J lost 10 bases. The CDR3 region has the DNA TGTGCCAGCAGCCAAACAGGGGGTGTCTCACCCCTCCACTTT. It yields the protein CASSQTGGVSPLHF.